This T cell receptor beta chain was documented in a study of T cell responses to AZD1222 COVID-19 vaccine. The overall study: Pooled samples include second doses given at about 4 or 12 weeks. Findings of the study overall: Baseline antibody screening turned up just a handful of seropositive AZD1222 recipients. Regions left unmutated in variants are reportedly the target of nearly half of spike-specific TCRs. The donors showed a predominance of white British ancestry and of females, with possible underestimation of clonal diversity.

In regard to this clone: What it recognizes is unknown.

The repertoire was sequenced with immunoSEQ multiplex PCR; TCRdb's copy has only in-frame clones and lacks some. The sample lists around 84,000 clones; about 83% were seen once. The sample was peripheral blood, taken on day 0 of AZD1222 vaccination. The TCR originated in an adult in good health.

This CDR3 is CASSPGQGAPDTQYF. As DNA, the CDR3 is TGTGCCAGCAGCCCGGGACAGGGGGCTCCAGATACGCAGTATTTT. This chain uses TRBV11-3 with TRBJ2-3, with 12 bases fitting TRBD1. The CDR3 extends over 15 amino acids. CDR1 is SGHNT, CDR2 YENEEA, per germline. V gave up 5 bases and J gave up 4 bases; unmatched junction bases: 4.